These 29 T cell receptor beta chains share one sample of origin, sequenced in a study of cytomegalovirus exposure and HLA in healthy donors. The PCR made use of 60 Vbeta and 13 Jbeta primers. The repertoire was sequenced with immunoSEQ multiplex PCR; TCRdb's copy has only in-frame clones and lacks some. The sample shows some 240,000 clones, around 80% of them seen only once. The specimen sequenced was PBMCs. These receptors came from a male donor in good health and CMV-seronegative.

This clone was recorded a few times. The V call is TRBV6-5, the J call TRBJ1-1; D is ambiguous. The CDR3 totals 14 residues. Trimming cost V 5 bases and J 4 bases, with 14 bases left between them. Germline V gives CDR1 MNHEY, CDR2 SVGAGI. CDR3 in DNA: TGTGCCAGCAGTCCCTATATCAGGCCCACTGAAGCTTTCTTT. It encodes CASSPYIRPTEAFF.

This rearrangement joins TRBV4-1 to TRBJ2-1; TRBD1 might be the D (8 bases). Germline-derived CDR1 and CDR2 are MGHRA and YSYEKL. This CDR3 contains 16 residues. V lost 10 bases to trimming and J lost 8 bases, with 27 bases between them. CDR3: CATRKGPLADRDEQFF. The CDR3 region has the DNA TGCGCCACTAGAAAGGGTCCGCTAGCGGACAGGGATGAGCAGTTCTTC.

A few counts support this clone. The chain carries TRBV10-1 and TRBJ1-1; 7 nucleotides agree with TRBD1. The CDR3 contains 15 residues. Trimming took 7 bases from V and 7 from J; bases not matched to a gene: 15. The germline V gene encodes CDR1 WNHNN and CDR2 SYGVQD (reference sequence). Here the CDR3 DNA reads TGCGCCAGCACCGGATGGGGTTTAGGGGGCCGTGAAGCTTTCTTT. Translating gives CASTGWGLGGREAFF.

This chain uses TRBV19 with TRBJ2-1, with 12 bases identical to TRBD2. The CDR3 is 17 amino acids. Per germline, CDR1 LNHDA and CDR2 SQIVND (reference sequence). With V trimmed by 0 bases and J by 6 bases, 6 bases remained unmatched. The CDR3 loop is CASSIDNLAGGLNEQFF. The CDR3 nucleotides are TGTGCCAGTAGTATAGACAATCTAGCGGGAGGGCTCAATGAGCAGTTCTTC.

In DNA form, the CDR3 reads TGCGCCAGCAGGACCGGGACAGGGTACAATGAGCAGTTCTTC. Protein product: CASRTGTGYNEQFF. This rearrangement joins TRBV5-1 to TRBJ2-1; 9 nucleotides line up with TRBD1. Trimming cost V 5 bases and J 4 bases; bases outside gene matches: 4. From germline, CDR1 is SGHRS and CDR2 YFSETQ. The CDR3 spans 14 residues.

The chain joins TRBV28 to TRBJ2-4, with 12 bases fitting TRBD2. The CDR3 consists of 16 residues. CDR1 and CDR2 from the germline V gene are MDHEN and SYDVKM. The V and J ends lost 10 bases and 1 base, in that order; junction bases with no gene match: 8. For the CDR3, the DNA is TGTGCCACCGGGACTAGCGGGCTAGGGGCCAAAAACATTCAGTACTTC. It specifies CATGTSGLGAKNIQYF.

This chain joins TRBV11-2 and TRBJ1-6; D is undetermined. The CDR3 consists of 16 residues. CDR1 is SGHAT, CDR2 FQNNGV, per germline. With 5 bases removed from V and 0 bases from J, the gap between germline ends came to 11 bases. CDR3 sequence reads: CASSREIASYNSPLHF. CDR3 DNA sequence: TGTGCCAGCAGCCGGGAGATAGCCTCCTATAATTCACCCCTCCACTTT.

The CDR3 region is CASSSSLSDRKEAFF. Here the CDR3 DNA reads TGCGCCAGCAGCTCCTCCCTAAGCGACAGGAAAGAAGCTTTCTTT. V usage is TRBV5-1 and J usage is TRBJ1-1, with D perhaps TRBD1 (6 bases). Germline V gene sequence: CDR1 SGHRS, CDR2 YFSETQ. This CDR3 is 15 amino acids long. Trimming shortened V by 3 bases and J by 8 bases, and 20 bases separated the two germline ends.

V is TRBV7-9 and J is TRBJ2-5; D gene uncertain. V was shortened by 4 bases and J by 5 bases, with 20 bases between the two germline ends. The CDR3 loop spans 16 amino acids. CDR1 and CDR2 (germline): SEHNR, FQNEAQ (reference sequence). The DNA for the CDR3 is TGTGCCAGCAGCTCGAAACCGGGTCGAACCATCGAGACCCAGTACTTC. Translation: CASSSKPGRTIETQYF.

This clone was recorded once. V usage is TRBV5-1 and J usage is TRBJ2-7; TRBD2 might be the D (5 bases). Germline CDR1 and CDR2: SGHRS and YFSETQ. The CDR3 runs 16 residues. V was pared by 4 bases and J by 3 bases, with 20 bases between. The CDR3 DNA sequence: TGCGCCAGCAGCCCTCTGGGAGAGGTTGGCCTCTACGAGCAGTACTTC. As protein: CASSPLGEVGLYEQYF.

The chain has TRBV7-3 and TRBJ2-1, with TRBD2 identical over 16 bases. The CDR3 has 16 amino acids. The germline CDR1 and CDR2 sequences are SGHTA and FQGTGA. The V gene end was trimmed by 5 bases and the J gene end by 12 bases; junction bases not matched to a gene: 10. The CDR3 region is CASSPPGTSGGGGQFF. CDR3 nucleotides: TGTGCCAGCAGCCCGCCCGGGACTAGCGGGGGGGGAGGGCAGTTCTTC.

This clone came up a few times. The chain uses TRBV7-8 and TRBJ2-1; D not resolved. This CDR3 contains 14 residues. The V end lost 4 bases, the J end lost 6 bases, and 13 bases lay between the germline ends. Germline V gene data show CDR1 as SGHVS and CDR2 as FQNEAQ. The CDR3 sequence is CASSSFRVFNEQFF. In DNA, the CDR3 is TGTGCCAGCAGCTCCTTTCGAGTTTTCAATGAGCAGTTCTTC.

The genes are TRBV4-2 and TRBJ2-5; 7 bases fit TRBD2. This CDR3 comprises 13 residues. The germline V gene encodes CDR1 LGHNA and CDR2 YNFKEQ. V dropped 1 base and J dropped 11; count of bases not matched to a gene: 7. In DNA, the CDR3 is TGTGCCAGCAGCCAAGTGACTAGCCAGCCTCAGTACTTC. Its protein product is CASSQVTSQPQYF.

The V call is TRBV7-3, the J call TRBJ2-1, with TRBD2 identical over 11 bases. The CDR3 covers 15 residues. V lost 2 bases, J lost 6 bases, and 3 bases stayed unmatched. Looked up from germline, CDR1 is SGHTA and CDR2 is FQGTGA. Here the CDR3 reads CASSLSSGRFNEQFF. The CDR3 nucleotides are TGTGCCAGCAGCTTATCTAGCGGGAGGTTCAATGAGCAGTTCTTC.

Points on this clone: The sample contains more than one DNA sequence encoding this CDR3. The V and J genes are TRBV6-1 and TRBJ2-5; D might be TRBD1 (6 bases). Germline V lookup: CDR1 MNHNS, CDR2 SASEGT. This CDR3 is built from 14 residues. Trimming shortened V by 4 bases and J by 5 bases, and 14 bases separated the two germline ends. The CDR3 region has the DNA TGTGCCAGCAGTGCAGGGGTAGGGACGGAGACCCAGTACTTC. It codes for CASSAGVGTETQYF.

Only one count was recorded for this clone. The chain joins TRBV6-1 to TRBJ2-5; 7 bases line up with TRBD2. CDR1 MNHNS and CDR2 SASEGT come from the germline V gene. Unmatched junction bases numbered 14, after V lost 6 bases and J lost 1 base. CDR3 size: 17 residues. CDR3 DNA: TGTGCCAGCAGCGAAACCCGAGTCCCGGGGGGCCAAGAGACCCAGTACTTC. Translated, it gives CASSETRVPGGQETQYF.

This clone was observed a single time. This CDR3 reads CASSEGLVVEQYF. In nucleotides, the CDR3 is TGTGCCAGCAGTGAAGGGTTAGTGGTGGAGCAGTACTTC. The rearrangement joins TRBV2 to TRBJ2-7; D is undetermined. This CDR3 comprises 13 residues. CDR1 SNHLY and CDR2 FYNNEI come from the germline V gene. V lost 1 base to trimming and J lost 7 bases, with 11 bases between them.

J is TRBJ1-1 and V is TRBV7-2, with TRBD1 matching 7 bases. V lost 6 bases, J lost 4 bases, and 11 bases stayed unmatched. CDR3 length: 15 amino acids. Germline CDR1 reads SGHTA; CDR2 reads FQGNSA. The CDR3 region is CASRAGGTVVTEAFF. The DNA for the CDR3 is TGTGCCAGCAGAGCCGGAGGGACAGTGGTCACTGAAGCTTTCTTT.

The rearrangement links TRBV19 to TRBJ2-5; 7 bases agree with TRBD1. The J segment lost 5 bases and the V segment lost 7 bases, leaving 7 bases of the junction unmatched. The CDR3 is made up of 13 amino acids. Germline V gives CDR1 LNHDA, CDR2 SQIVND (reference sequence). The CDR3 DNA reads TGTGCCAGTACCTCGGTGACAGGGGAGACCCAGTACTTC. Translating gives CASTSVTGETQYF. The variable domain in full, completed from reference TRBV19 and TRBJ2-5, reads DGGITQSPKYLFRKEGQNVTLSCEQNLNHDAMYWYRQDPGQGLRLIYYSQIVNDFQKGDIAEGYSVSREKKESFPLTVTSAQKNPTAFYLCASTSVTGETQYFGPGTRLLVL.

This clone came up a few times. The genes are TRBV7-9 and TRBJ2-1, with 8 bases that match TRBD1. With V trimmed by 2 bases and J by 5 bases, 5 bases remained unmatched. Germline CDR1 reads SEHNR; CDR2 reads FQNEAQ (reference sequence). The CDR3 sequence is 15 residues long. In nucleotides, the CDR3 is TGTGCCAGCAGCTTAACCGGACAGGGTCACAATGAGCAGTTCTTC. It codes for CASSLTGQGHNEQFF.

The chain employs TRBV28 and TRBJ2-6, with D perhaps TRBD1 (6 bases). From germline, CDR1 is MDHEN and CDR2 SYDVKM. This CDR3 region has 15 residues. Trimming left V 7 bases short and J 4 bases short, with 14 bases between. In nucleotides, the CDR3 is TGTGCCAGCACTCCCTACAGGGCCGGGGCCAACGTCCTGACTTTC. It codes for CASTPYRAGANVLTF. Full variable domain (remainder filled in from reference TRBV28 and TRBJ2-6): DVKVTQSSRYLVKRTGEKVFLECVQDMDHENMFWYRQDPGLGLRLIYFSYDVKMKEKGDIPEGYSVSREKKERFSLILESASTNQTSMYLCASTPYRAGANVLTFGAGSRLTVL.

The chain couples TRBV19 to TRBJ2-1; TRBD2 is a possible D gene (6 bases). The length of the CDR3 is 13 residues. The V end lost 1 base, the J end lost 6 bases, and 7 bases lay between the germline ends. Germline CDR1 and CDR2: LNHDA and SQIVND (reference sequence). CDR3 protein: CASSIGAGNEQFF. CDR3 bases: TGTGCCAGTAGTATAGGAGCGGGCAATGAGCAGTTCTTC.

The J gene is TRBJ2-7, the V gene TRBV5-8; 7 bases map to TRBD1. There are 14 residues in the CDR3. V dropped 5 bases and J dropped 5; count of bases not matched to a gene: 10. CDR1 SGHTS and CDR2 YDEGEE come from the germline V gene. CDR3 in amino acids: CASSLTGTLDEQYF. The CDR3 DNA follows: TGTGCCAGCAGTCTGACAGGGACCTTAGACGAGCAGTACTTC.

The chain has TRBV10-3 and TRBJ2-1, with 8 bases lining up with TRBD1. CDR1 is ENHRY, CDR2 SYGVKD, per germline. The CDR3 spans 16 residues. The V segment lost 2 bases and the J segment 4 bases; nucleotides outside the gene matches: 7. CDR3 sequence reads: CAISEPWTGKYNEQFF. As DNA, the CDR3 is TGTGCCATCAGTGAGCCCTGGACAGGGAAATACAATGAGCAGTTCTTC.

The chain joins TRBV4-1 to TRBJ2-3; TRBD2 matches 8 bases. With 4 bases clipped from V and 0 bases from J, the junction kept 18 bases outside the gene matches. Germline V gene sequence: CDR1 MGHRA, CDR2 YSYEKL. The CDR3 covers 20 residues. The CDR3 region is CASSRPGLGRADHSTDTQYF. The CDR3, as DNA: TGCGCCAGCAGCCGCCCGGGACTAGGGAGGGCAGATCATAGCACAGATACGCAGTATTTT.

This clone showed up just a few times. The V and J genes are TRBV27 and TRBJ2-5, with D unclear. The DNA matches TRBJ2-7 better at its end, which makes the J call doubtful. The CDR3 is made up of 12 amino acids. The germline V gene has CDR1 MNHEY and CDR2 SMNVEV (reference sequence). This CDR3 reads CASSSLSYEQYF. The CDR3 DNA is TGTGCCAGCAGTTCCCTCTCCTACGAGCAGTACTTC.

In regard to this clone: Other DNA sequences in this sample translate to the same CDR3. J is TRBJ2-1 and V is TRBV5-1; 11 bases line up with TRBD2. The germline gives CDR1 SGHRS, CDR2 YFSETQ. The CDR3 contains 16 residues. The V and J ends lost 0 bases and 1 base, in that order; junction bases with no gene match: 0. The CDR3 region has the DNA TGCGCCAGCAGCTTGGGACTAGCGGGATCCTACAATGAGCAGTTCTTC. This codes for CASSLGLAGSYNEQFF.

The genes are TRBV28 and TRBJ1-2; TRBD1 aligns across 7 bases. Germline assignment: CDR1 MDHEN and CDR2 SYDVKM. With V trimmed by 7 bases and J by 8 bases, 10 bases remained unmatched. This CDR3 has 13 residues. CDR3 sequence reads: CASTPGGLRGYTF. CDR3 DNA sequence: TGTGCCAGCACCCCAGGGGGTCTTCGGGGCTACACCTTC.

Worth noting for this clone: At one end the junction does not follow the germline gene, possibly because of a read error. The chain uses TRBV7-9 and TRBJ1-2; D possibly corresponds to TRBD1 (6 bases). The CDR3 covers 15 residues. Germline CDR1 is SEHNR and CDR2 is FQNEAQ (reference sequence). Here the CDR3 reads CSSSPVTGDNYGYTF. The CDR3 DNA follows: TGTTCCAGCAGTCCCGTGACAGGAGACAACTATGGCTACACCTTC.